This T cell receptor beta chain was observed in a study of T-cell memory formation after mild COVID-19 (dated by TCRdb to 2020 to 2023). For context, the study as a whole: TCR sequence clusters from the two donors were found to be largely donor specific. T-cell clones expanding and contracting after mild COVID-19 in a couple of donors were tracked by longitudinal TCRalpha and TCRbeta repertoire sequencing. The cohort comprised two young, previously healthy adult volunteers, one female and one male.

TCRdb names Illumina NovaSeq 6000 as the instrument used. TCRalpha and TCRbeta cDNA libraries were constructed by 5'RACE with constant-segment primers, with sample barcodes and unique molecular identifiers being introduced. Trizol reagent was used to extract RNA from every sample. Libraries were amplified in two PCR steps, with a second sample barcode and Illumina TruSeq adapters added in the second step. Libraries were sequenced on an Illumina NovaSeq with 2 x 150 bp paired-end reads. As for the authors' bioinformatics: The reads were demultiplexed and collapsed into UMI-guided consensus sequences using migec v1.2.7. Using mixcr v2.1.11, the UMI consensuses were aligned to TRA and TRB V and J templates and assembled into clonotypes. A clonotype was counted as expanded or contracted only when both edgeR and NoisET called the clonotype significant, with the noise models trained on biological replicates. For edgeR calls, a false discovery rate-adjusted p below 0.01 and a log2 fold-change threshold of 1 were applied. PCA with hierarchical clustering of max-normalized trajectories of the 1000 most abundant clonotypes was used as exploratory dynamics analysis. Separately sequenced CD4+ and CD8+ repertoires were used to assign the CD4 or CD8 phenotype of responding clones. Clones were called with MiXCR by TCRdb after fastp trimmed the public reads at Q25, and only in-frame beta chains were retained. Entries that share a CDR3 protein sequence are merged under the most common genes and DNA. Clone size and V and J calls follow TCRdb, not the original study. The sample table contains almost 250,000 distinct CDR3 sequences; only one count was recorded for 15% to 17% of them. Of the sample, approximately 2.1% is held by the ten largest clones.

The full study reports these points: Some responding clones were detected in pre-infection memory, suggesting pre-existing cross-reactive memory T cells joined the SARS-CoV-2 response. The second-wave clones that peaked on day 37 were not confirmed to be SARS-CoV-2 specific. From day 15 to 85, contracting clones showed balanced CD4/CD8 phenotypes, whereas a second wave of clones that expanded from day 15 to 37 leaned towards CD4+. Contracting CD4+ clones were located mainly in the CM and EM memory subsets, whereas CD8+ clones were found to be enriched in EMRA. Only two mild cases were covered by the study, and larger cohorts that include severe cases with pre-infection samples were considered necessary.

PBMCs were isolated by Ficoll-Paque density gradient centrifugation. This clonotype was found many times. Its target antigen remains unknown. Per-base quality was not reported, and no clone a single base away is much larger than it. V and J are trimmed by 1 base and 5 bases, and the gene matches miss 7 bases of the junction. CDR1 is given as SGHRS and CDR2 as YFSETQ, both from the germline V gene. From its cysteine to its phenylalanine, the CDR3 spans 15 amino acids. Only the CDR3 DNA is retained, 45 bases long and in frame from the first base. The chain is made from TRBV5-1 and TRBJ1-1; TRBD1 matches 8 bases in the middle. The sequenced sample was PBMCs or a T cell subset sorted from them (not recorded which). The source of this sequence is an adult woman who had mild COVID-19 (a few samples of this study predate the infection). The sample titles of this study are shuffled in the database, so cell type and time point are left out; the donor was told from shared clones. CDR3 sequence: CASSLSPTGGTEAFF. At the DNA level, the sequence is TGCGCCAGCAGCTTGTCCCCCACAGGGGGAACTGAAGCTTTCTTT.